This T cell receptor beta chain was captured by sequencing in a study of blood T cells in healthy people across ages. For the study at large: Per every two T cells, about one barcoded beta molecule was captured by template switching.

This clonotype was picked up many times. Its antigen is not identified. This CDR3 contains 14 residues. V lost 4 bases, J lost 5 bases, and 9 bases stayed unmatched. From germline, CDR1 is SQVTM and CDR2 ANQGSEA. Points from the study as a whole: Diversity of TCR beta per million T cells declined in a roughly linear way with age. Both naive CD4+ cell counts and diversity were greater in long-lived donors than in aged donors.

Primers used in a second PCR of about 6 to 11 cycles were a sample-barcoded 5' primer and a J-beta primer mix. TCRdb re-called the 5' RACE reads with MiXCR, one entry per CDR3 protein. This sample yields some 890,000 distinct CDR3 sequences, of which approximately 32% are seen a single time; 10% belongs to the top ten. These data were likewise used in another study, on T cells of mothers and their children.

The sample taken for sequencing was blood. The receptor comes from a woman between 40 and 55 years old in good health. The genes are TRBV29-1 and TRBJ2-7; 9 bases match TRBD1. DNA of the CDR3: TGCAGCGTTGTTTCGTGGACAGGGGATAACGAGCAGTACTTC. The encoded protein is CSVVSWTGDNEQYF.